This entry concerns a single TCR beta chain. This specimen belongs to a study of blood T cell repertoires in COVID-19. In the study overall: Researchers got acute and convalescent COVID-19 samples from the United States, Italy and Spain. T cells, B-cell-depleted T cells, or PBMCs supplied cDNA or gDNA.

Source study methods: For nucleated cells, counts were estimated from reference gene primer amplification. Assay: immunoSEQ multiplex PCR; the TCRdb copy retains only in-frame clones and omits some. That table is the source of V, J and clone size, and D and trimming were worked out from the DNA. The table has about 130,000 clones, about 83% seen once. The sequencing sample was made of peripheral blood. The sequence was collected from a man in his forties with active or convalescent COVID-19.

CDR3 in DNA: TGTGCCAGCAGTTACAATGGGGCTAGCGGGGGGGGTGAGCAGTTCTTC. Protein product: CASSYNGASGGGEQFF. The J gene is TRBJ2-1, the V gene TRBV6-5; 12 nucleotides align to TRBD2. Germline CDR1 MNHEY, CDR2 SVGAGI. CDR3 length: 16 amino acids. The J segment lost 9 bases and the V segment lost 2 bases, leaving 8 bases of the junction unmatched.